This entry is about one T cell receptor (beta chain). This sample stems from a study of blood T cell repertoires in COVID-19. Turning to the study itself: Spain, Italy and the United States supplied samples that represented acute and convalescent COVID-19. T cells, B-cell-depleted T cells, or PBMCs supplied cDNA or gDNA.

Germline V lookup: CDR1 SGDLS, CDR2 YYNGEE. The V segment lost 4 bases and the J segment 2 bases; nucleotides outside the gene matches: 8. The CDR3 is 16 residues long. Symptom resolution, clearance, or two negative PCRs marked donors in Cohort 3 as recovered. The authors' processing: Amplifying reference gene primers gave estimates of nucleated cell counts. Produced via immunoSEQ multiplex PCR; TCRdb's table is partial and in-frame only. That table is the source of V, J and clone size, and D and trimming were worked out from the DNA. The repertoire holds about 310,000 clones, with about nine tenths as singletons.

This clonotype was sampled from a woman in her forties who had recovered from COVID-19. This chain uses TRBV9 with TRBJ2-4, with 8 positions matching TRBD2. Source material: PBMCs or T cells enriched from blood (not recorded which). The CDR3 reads CASSQSGSNSKNIQYF. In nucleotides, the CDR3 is TGTGCCAGCAGCCAAAGCGGGAGCAATTCCAAAAACATTCAGTACTTC.